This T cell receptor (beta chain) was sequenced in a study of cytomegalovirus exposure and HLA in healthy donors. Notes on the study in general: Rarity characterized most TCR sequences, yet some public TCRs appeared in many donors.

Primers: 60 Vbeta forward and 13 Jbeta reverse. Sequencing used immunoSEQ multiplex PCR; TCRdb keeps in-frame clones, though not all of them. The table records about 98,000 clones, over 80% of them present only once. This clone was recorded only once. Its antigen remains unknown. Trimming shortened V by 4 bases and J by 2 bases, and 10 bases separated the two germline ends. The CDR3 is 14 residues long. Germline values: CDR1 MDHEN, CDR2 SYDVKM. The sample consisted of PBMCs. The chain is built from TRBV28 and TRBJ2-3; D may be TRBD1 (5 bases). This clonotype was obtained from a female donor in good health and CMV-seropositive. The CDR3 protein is CASSWGQYTDTQYF. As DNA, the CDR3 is TGTGCCAGCAGTTGGGGCCAATACACAGATACGCAGTATTTT.